These 14 T cell receptor beta chains came from one sample sequenced in a study of OX40 agonist ivuxolimab in advanced cancers. The protocol was immunoSEQ multiplex PCR, while the TCRdb copy is restricted to in-frame clones and leaves out a portion. The sample contains tens of thousands of clones, approximately 92% of which appear only once. This specimen consisted of CD4+ or CD8+ T cells sorted from blood, obtained in a trial of the OX40 agonist ivuxolimab. The source of these receptors is an adult with an advanced solid tumor such as melanoma, head and neck, liver or kidney cancer.

V is TRBV6-6 and J is TRBJ2-1; D gene uncertain. Between the trimmed V and J ends, which lost 2 bases and 9 bases, there was a span of 14 bases. Germline assignment: CDR1 MNHNY and CDR2 SVGAGI (reference sequence). The CDR3 is 14 amino acids. In DNA, the CDR3 is TGTGCCAGCAGTTACCGCCCCCTGGGCAGTGAGCAGTTCTTC. Translated: CASSYRPLGSEQFF.

J is TRBJ1-5 and V is TRBV15; possibly TRBD1 for D (6 bases). CDR1 is LNHNV, CDR2 YYDKDF, per germline (reference sequence). The CDR3 spans 15 residues. V lost 5 bases and J lost 3, with 14 bases in between. The CDR3 nucleotides read TGTGCCACCAGCCGTCAGCGGGGGCTCAATCAGCCCCAGCATTTT. Residues: CATSRQRGLNQPQHF.

The sample holds one count of this clone. The rearrangement joins TRBV19 to TRBJ2-7; 9 nucleotides line up with TRBD1. The CDR3 has 15 residues. CDR1 and CDR2 (germline): LNHDA, SQIVND (reference sequence). V shed 1 base, J shed 2 bases, and the junction held 3 bases outside the gene matches. This CDR3 is CASSIGQGVAYEQYF. The CDR3 coding sequence is TGTGCCAGTAGTATAGGACAGGGGGTTGCCTACGAGCAGTACTTC.

This chain connects TRBV11-2 to TRBJ2-5, with a tentative D call TRBD2 (6 bases). The germline CDR1 and CDR2 sequences are SGHAT and FQNNGV. The V end was cut by 5 bases, the J end by 4 bases, with 14 bases between. CDR3 length: 14 residues. The DNA of the CDR3 is TGTGCCAGCAGCACTCGGGGGTCCGGAGAGACCCAGTACTTC. Protein sequence: CASSTRGSGETQYF. The full variable domain, in which reference TRBV11-2 and TRBJ2-5 provide the parts outside the CDR3, is EAGVAQSPRYKIIEKRQSVAFWCNPISGHATLYWYQQILGQGPKLLIQFQNNGVVDDSQLPKDRFSAERLKGVDSTLKIQPAKLEDSAVYLCASSTRGSGETQYFGPGTRLLVL.

This chain uses TRBV5-1 with TRBJ2-5; D is uncertain. CDR3 length equals 14 residues. V was cut by 3 bases and J by 0 bases, with 9 bases left in between. Germline V gene sequence: CDR1 SGHRS, CDR2 YFSETQ. CDR3 DNA sequence: TGCGCCAGCAGCTACAACGGGTACCAAGAGACCCAGTACTTC. This codes for CASSYNGYQETQYF.

The chain is built from TRBV5-1 and TRBJ1-1; weak D call: TRBD1 (6 bases). V was cut by 1 base and J by 4 bases, with 8 bases left in between. CDR3 length: 13 residues. Looked up from germline, CDR1 is SGHRS and CDR2 is YFSETQ. The CDR3 bases are TGCGCCAGCAGCTTGTGGACAGCCACTGAAGCTTTCTTT. It translates to CASSLWTATEAFF.

This chain uses TRBV6-1 with TRBJ1-3; 8 positions agree with TRBD1. Germline CDR1 and CDR2: MNHNS and SASEGT. V shed 2 bases, J shed 2 bases, and the junction held 5 bases outside the gene matches. The CDR3 extends over 16 amino acids. The CDR3 sequence: CASSEFQGATGNTIYF. For the CDR3, the DNA is TGTGCCAGCAGTGAATTCCAGGGGGCGACTGGAAACACCATATATTTT.

V gene TRBV28 combines with J gene TRBJ1-3, with D possibly being TRBD1 (6 bases). CDR3 size: 14 residues. Germline V gene lookup returns CDR1 MDHEN and CDR2 SYDVKM. V was cut by 6 bases and J by 0 bases, with 9 bases left in between. The CDR3 sequence is CASRGGISGNTIYF. The CDR3, as DNA: TGTGCCAGCAGGGGGGGCATCTCTGGAAACACCATATATTTT.

This clone was observed once. The same CDR3 also results from other DNA sequences found in this sample. The chain uses TRBV28 and TRBJ2-3; D unclear. The CDR3 sequence is 12 residues long. V lost 1 base, J lost 6 bases, and 5 bases lay in between. Germline V gene sequence: CDR1 MDHEN, CDR2 SYDVKM. CDR3 sequence (DNA): TGTGCCAGCAGTTTATTGGGTGATACGCAGTATTTT. It translates to CASSLLGDTQYF. Complete variable domain (other parts from reference TRBV28 and TRBJ2-3): DVKVTQSSRYLVKRTGEKVFLECVQDMDHENMFWYRQDPGLGLRLIYFSYDVKMKEKGDIPEGYSVSREKKERFSLILESASTNQTSMYLCASSLLGDTQYFGPGTRLTVL.

The CDR3, as DNA: TGTGCCAGCAGTCCTGCCGGGACAGGGCACACTGGCTACACCTTC. Protein sequence: CASSPAGTGHTGYTF. V usage is TRBV28 and J usage is TRBJ1-2; 9 nucleotides agree with TRBD1. This CDR3 has 15 residues. V lost 5 bases and J lost 7; bases outside the gene matches: 11. Germline-derived CDR1 and CDR2 are MDHEN and SYDVKM.

This clone has a handful of counts. The chain uses TRBV6-6 and TRBJ2-2; 9 bases fit TRBD1. Per germline, CDR1 MNHNY and CDR2 SVGAGI (reference sequence). V dropped 7 bases and J dropped 1; count of bases not matched to a gene: 4. CDR3 length: 15 amino acids. CDR3 DNA: TGTGCCAGCACCCCGGACAGGGGGAACACCGGGGAGCTGTTTTTT. It yields the protein CASTPDRGNTGELFF.

The chain is built from TRBV30 and TRBJ2-3; TRBD1 or TRBD2 may be the D gene (5 bases each). Germline CDR1 GTSNPN, CDR2 SVGIG (reference sequence). CDR3 length equals 15 residues. Deletions cut 2 bases from V and 3 bases from J, with 15 bases between. The CDR3 sequence: CAWSWSLGETDTQYF. The CDR3 coding sequence is TGTGCCTGGAGTTGGTCCTTGGGGGAAACAGATACGCAGTATTTT.

This chain links TRBV7-9 with TRBJ2-1; D assignment may be TRBD1 or TRBD2 (5 bases each). Germline lookup yields CDR1 SEHNR and CDR2 FQNEAQ (reference sequence). The V end lost 6 bases, the J end lost 2 bases, and 11 bases lay between the germline ends. The CDR3 length is 14 residues. The CDR3 DNA reads as TGTGCCAGCAGATGGGGGAGCGCCTACAATGAGCAGTTCTTC. Protein: CASRWGSAYNEQFF.

The gene calls are TRBV6-1 and TRBJ1-2; a possible D gene is TRBD1 (6 bases). In germline, CDR1 is MNHNS, CDR2 SASEGT. The CDR3 is made up of 14 amino acids. Trimming cost V 2 bases and J 6 bases, with 13 bases left between them. CDR3: CASSEFRGLDGYTF. The CDR3, as DNA: TGTGCCAGCAGTGAATTCCGGGGGCTCGATGGCTACACCTTC.